A single sample is the source of the 11 T cell receptor beta chains below, sequenced in a study of CXCR3-negative and CXCR3-positive naive CD8 T cells. General study findings and limits: When CXCR3-positive naive cells were set against CXCR3-negative naive cells, the former had more hydrophobic TRB CDR3s.

Their target antigens are unknown. Through 5' RACE with UMI labels, the TRB cDNA libraries were prepared. TCRdb reworked the 5' RACE reads into one entry per CDR3 protein, no DNA. Its listing shows 150,000 to 180,000 distinct CDR3 sequences. Sequencing used naive CXCR3+ CD8+ T cells from blood. Subset denoted: CD45RO-CCR7+CD27+CD95- naive CD8+ T cells expressing CXCR3 (TNR3+). Every receptor here comes from a human donor in good health. Some clones in this sample may be carry-over from other donors' samples.

The V gene is TRBV7-2, the J gene TRBJ2-7. The CDR3 extends over 14 amino acids. Per germline, CDR1 SGHTA and CDR2 FQGNSA. Here the CDR3 reads CASSLGAAYYEQYF.

The V and J genes are TRBV28 and TRBJ1-5; TCRdb picks TRBD1, but there is no DNA to check that call. The CDR3 runs 17 residues. Per the germline V gene, CDR1 is MDHEN and CDR2 is SYDVKM. The chain's CDR3 is CASSVDRDFYSNQPQHF.

This chain connects TRBV7-6 to TRBJ2-7; the D call of TRBD1 rests on TCRdb alone, since no DNA is present to check it. Germline assignment: CDR1 SGHVS and CDR2 FNYEAQ. The CDR3 is made up of 13 amino acids. CDR3 sequence reads: CASSPGPAYEQYF.

V gene TRBV28 combines with J gene TRBJ2-3. The CDR3 sequence is 14 residues long. CDR1 is MDHEN and CDR2 is SYDVKM in the germline V gene. CDR3 amino acids: CASSLKRSTDTQYF.

The V call is TRBV19, the J call TRBJ1-1. Germline V gene lookup returns CDR1 LNHDA and CDR2 SQIVND (reference sequence). This CDR3 comprises 15 residues. CDR3 amino acids: CASSPIGGGNTEAFF.

This chain connects TRBV12-3 or TRBV12-4 to TRBJ2-2; TCRdb reports TRBD1, a call that lacks DNA to check it against. The CDR3 has 15 amino acids. CDR3 in amino acids: CASTQLAGARWELFF.

The V call is TRBV27, the J call TRBJ1-1; TCRdb reports TRBD1, a call that lacks DNA to check it against. Germline values: CDR1 MNHEY, CDR2 SMNVEV (reference sequence). The CDR3 has 17 amino acids. Here the CDR3 reads CASSSPGQGALNTEAFF.

The gene calls are TRBV7-9 and TRBJ2-7; checking the TCRdb D call of TRBD2 is not possible without DNA. Germline CDR1 SEHNR, CDR2 FQNEAQ (reference sequence). This CDR3 region has 16 residues. The CDR3 sequence: CASSSSLASSSYEQYF.

The V gene is TRBV29-1, the J gene TRBJ1-2. This CDR3 has 12 amino acids. Germline CDR1 reads SQVTM; CDR2 reads ANQGSEA. The CDR3 sequence: CSVFDTYYGYTF. The full variable domain, rest sourced from reference TRBV29-1 and TRBJ1-2, is SAVISQKPSRDICQRGTSLTIQCQVDSQVTMMFWYRQQPGQSLTLIATANQGSEATYESGFVIDKFPISRPNLTFSTLTVSNMSPEDSSIYLCSVFDTYYGYTFGSGTRLTVV.

This chain uses TRBV6-5 with TRBJ2-3; without DNA, the TCRdb call of TRBD1 cannot be checked. The CDR3 has 13 residues. The germline V gene encodes CDR1 MNHEY and CDR2 SVGAGI. The CDR3 loop is CASSWTGLDTQYF.

The J gene is TRBJ2-1, the V gene TRBV12-3 or TRBV12-4; TCRdb reports TRBD1, a call that lacks DNA to check it against. The CDR3 is 16 amino acids. The CDR3 region is CASNPDWGGAYNEQFF.